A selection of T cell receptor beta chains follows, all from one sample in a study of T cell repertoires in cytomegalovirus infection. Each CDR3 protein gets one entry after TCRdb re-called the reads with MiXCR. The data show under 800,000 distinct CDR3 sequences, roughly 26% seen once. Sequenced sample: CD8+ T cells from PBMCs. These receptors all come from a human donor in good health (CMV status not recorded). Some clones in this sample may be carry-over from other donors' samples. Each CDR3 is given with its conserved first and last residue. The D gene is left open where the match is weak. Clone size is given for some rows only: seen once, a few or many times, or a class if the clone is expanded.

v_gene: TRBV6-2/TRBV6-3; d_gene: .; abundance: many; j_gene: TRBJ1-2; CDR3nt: TGTGCCAGCGGGTTGACGGATAACTATGGCTACACCTTC; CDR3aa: CASGLTDNYGYTF
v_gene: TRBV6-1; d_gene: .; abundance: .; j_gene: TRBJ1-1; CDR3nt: TGTGCCAGCAGCCCCGACCGGACTGAAGCTTTCTTT; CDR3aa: CASSPDRTEAFF
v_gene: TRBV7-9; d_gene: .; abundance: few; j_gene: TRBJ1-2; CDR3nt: TGTGCCAGCAGCTTAGGTCTACGGCGAGGCTACACCTTC; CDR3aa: CASSLGLRRGYTF
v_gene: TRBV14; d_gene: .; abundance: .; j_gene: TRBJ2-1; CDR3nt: TGTGCCAGCAGCCAAGATAAGGAGGGGCGCTCCTACAATGAGCAGTTCTTC; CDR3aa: CASSQDKEGRSYNEQFF
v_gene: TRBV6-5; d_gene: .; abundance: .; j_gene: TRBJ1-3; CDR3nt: TGTGCCAGGGTGTATGATGTGAAAAACACCATATATTTT; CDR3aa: CARVYDVKNTIYF
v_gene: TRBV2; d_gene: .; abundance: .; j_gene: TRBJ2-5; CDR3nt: TGTGCCAGCAGGAACCGGCTCTGGGGCCAAGAGACCCAGTACTTC; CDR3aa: CASRNRLWGQETQYF
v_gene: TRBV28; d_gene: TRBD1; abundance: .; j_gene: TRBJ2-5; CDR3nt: TGTGCCAGCAGTTTATGGGACGTGACAGGGGTAGAGACCCAGTACTTC; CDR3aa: CASSLWDVTGVETQYF
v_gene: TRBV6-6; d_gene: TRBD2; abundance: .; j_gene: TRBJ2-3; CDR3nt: TGTGCCAGCAGTTACTATAAGCGGGGGGCAACGGTTGATACGCAGTATTTT; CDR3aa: CASSYYKRGATVDTQYF
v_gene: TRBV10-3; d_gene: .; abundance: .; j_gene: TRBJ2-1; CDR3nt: TGTGCCATCAAGGTGGGCCAGGGCGGTGAGCAGTTCTTC; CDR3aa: CAIKVGQGGEQFF
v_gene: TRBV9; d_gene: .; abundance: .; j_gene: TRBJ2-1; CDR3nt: TGTGCCAGCGTGGGACGAGGACAGCAGTTCTTC; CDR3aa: CASVGRGQQFF
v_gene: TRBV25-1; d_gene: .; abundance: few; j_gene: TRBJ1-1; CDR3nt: TGTGCCAGCAGTGAGTGGGGCCCTAACACTGAAGCTTTCTTT; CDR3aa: CASSEWGPNTEAFF
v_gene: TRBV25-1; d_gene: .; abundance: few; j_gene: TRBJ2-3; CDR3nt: TGTGCCAGCAGTGAATCAACGTCAGCGGCGGATACGCAGTATTTT; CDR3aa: CASSESTSAADTQYF
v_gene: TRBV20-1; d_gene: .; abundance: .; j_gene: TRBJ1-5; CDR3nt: TGCAGTGTAGTTCCGTGGGGGGCCCATCAGCCCCAGCATTTT; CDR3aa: CSVVPWGAHQPQHF
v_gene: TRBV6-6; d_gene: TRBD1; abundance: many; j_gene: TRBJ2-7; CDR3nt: TGTGCCAGCAGTTACGAGGGACAGGGCTACGAGCAGTACTTC; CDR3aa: CASSYEGQGYEQYF
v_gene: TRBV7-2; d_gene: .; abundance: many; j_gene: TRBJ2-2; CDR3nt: TGTGCCAGCAGCTGGACCTTCCTAGCCGGGGAGCTGTTTTTT; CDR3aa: CASSWTFLAGELFF
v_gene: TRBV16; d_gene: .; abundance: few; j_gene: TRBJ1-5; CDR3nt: TGTGCCAGCAGCCAATCAGTAGTTCTCCAGGGTGGAAATCAGCCCCAGCATTTT; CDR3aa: CASSQSVVLQGGNQPQHF
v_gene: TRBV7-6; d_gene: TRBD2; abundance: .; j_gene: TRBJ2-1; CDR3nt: TGTGTCGTGGACAGGGGTCCTAGCGGGGGGGCGAATGAGCAGTTCTTC; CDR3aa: CVVDRGPSGGANEQFF
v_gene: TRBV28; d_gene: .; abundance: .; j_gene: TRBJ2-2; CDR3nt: TGTGCCAGCAGCAAACTGGGACTGTACACCGGGGAGCTGTTTTTT; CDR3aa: CASSKLGLYTGELFF
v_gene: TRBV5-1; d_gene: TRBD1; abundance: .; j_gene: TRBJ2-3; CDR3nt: TGCGCCAGCAGCCTGGGACAGGGCGCGGTAGATACGCAGTATTTT; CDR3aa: CASSLGQGAVDTQYF
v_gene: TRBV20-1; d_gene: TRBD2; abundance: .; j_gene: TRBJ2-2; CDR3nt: TGCAGTGCTAGTTATCGCGGGGGTGCGAACACCGGGGAGCTGTTTTTT; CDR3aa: CSASYRGGANTGELFF
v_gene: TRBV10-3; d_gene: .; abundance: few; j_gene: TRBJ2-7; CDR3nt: TGTGCCATCACCACCGACGGTTCCTACGAGCAGTACTTC; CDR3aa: CAITTDGSYEQYF
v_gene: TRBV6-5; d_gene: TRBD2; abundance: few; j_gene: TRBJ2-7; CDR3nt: TGTGCCAGCAGACCGACTAGCGGGGGGTACTGGGAGCAGTACTTC; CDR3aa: CASRPTSGGYWEQYF
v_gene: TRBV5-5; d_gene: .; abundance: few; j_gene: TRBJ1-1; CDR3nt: TGTGCCAGCAGCTTGGGTGAGTTCACTGAAGCTTTCTTT; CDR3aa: CASSLGEFTEAFF
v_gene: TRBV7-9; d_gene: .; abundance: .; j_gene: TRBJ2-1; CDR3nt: TGTGCCAGCAGCACCTCAGGCTCCTACTACAATGAGCAGTTCTTC; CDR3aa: CASSTSGSYYNEQFF
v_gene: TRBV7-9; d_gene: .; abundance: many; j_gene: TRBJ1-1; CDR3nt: TGTGCCAGCAGAAGGGCGACTGAAGCTTTCTTT; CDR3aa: CASRRATEAFF
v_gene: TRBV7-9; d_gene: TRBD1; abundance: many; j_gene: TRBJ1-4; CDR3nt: TGTGCCAGCAGCTCTACCGGGACAGGGCTTGAAAAACTGTTTTTT; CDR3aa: CASSSTGTGLEKLFF
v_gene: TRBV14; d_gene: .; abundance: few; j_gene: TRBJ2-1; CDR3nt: TGTGCCAGCAGCCTCACACCCACTAGACCTCCTTACAATGAGCAGTTCTTC; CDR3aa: CASSLTPTRPPYNEQFF
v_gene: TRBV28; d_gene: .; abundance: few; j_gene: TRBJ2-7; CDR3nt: TGTGCCAGCAGTTCAACAGACAGCCCTTCCTACGAGCAGTACTTC; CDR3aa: CASSSTDSPSYEQYF
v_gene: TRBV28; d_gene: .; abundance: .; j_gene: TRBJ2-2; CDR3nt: TGTGCCAGCAGTTTATATCCCCACACCATAGACACCGGGGAGCTGTTTTTT; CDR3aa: CASSLYPHTIDTGELFF
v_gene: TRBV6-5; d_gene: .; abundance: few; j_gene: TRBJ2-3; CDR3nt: TGTGCCAGCAGTTACTCTTCAGCTAGCACAGATACGCAGTATTTT; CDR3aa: CASSYSSASTDTQYF
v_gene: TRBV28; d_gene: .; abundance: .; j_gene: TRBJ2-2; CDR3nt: TGTGCCAGCAGGGACAGTGGTTTCGGAAACACCGGGGAGCTGTTTTTT; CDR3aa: CASRDSGFGNTGELFF
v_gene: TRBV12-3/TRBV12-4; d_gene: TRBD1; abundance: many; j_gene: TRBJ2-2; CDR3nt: TGTGCCAGCAGTCGACCGGGACAGGGGACCTACGAGAACACCGGGGAGCTGTTTTTT; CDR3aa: CASSRPGQGTYENTGELFF
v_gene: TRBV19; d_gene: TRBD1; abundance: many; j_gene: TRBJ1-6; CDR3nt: TGTGCCAGTAGTCTCGGGACAGTCTATAATTCACCCCTCCACTTT; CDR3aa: CASSLGTVYNSPLHF
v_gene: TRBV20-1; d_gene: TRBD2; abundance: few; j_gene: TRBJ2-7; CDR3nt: TGCAGTGCTAGAGACGGGACTAGCGGGGGATTCGAGCAGTACTTC; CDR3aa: CSARDGTSGGFEQYF
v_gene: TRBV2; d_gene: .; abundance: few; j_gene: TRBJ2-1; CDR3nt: TGTGCCAGCAGTACATTTTCCTACAATGAGCAGTTCTTC; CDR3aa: CASSTFSYNEQFF
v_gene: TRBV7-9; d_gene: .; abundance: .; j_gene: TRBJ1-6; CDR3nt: TGTGCCAGCAGCCCGGGTCTTGGTTCACCCCTCCACTTT; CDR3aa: CASSPGLGSPLHF
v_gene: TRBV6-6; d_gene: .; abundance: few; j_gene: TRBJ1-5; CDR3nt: TGTGCCAGCAGTTACTCTTCGGAAAATAGCAATCAGCCCCAGCATTTT; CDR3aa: CASSYSSENSNQPQHF